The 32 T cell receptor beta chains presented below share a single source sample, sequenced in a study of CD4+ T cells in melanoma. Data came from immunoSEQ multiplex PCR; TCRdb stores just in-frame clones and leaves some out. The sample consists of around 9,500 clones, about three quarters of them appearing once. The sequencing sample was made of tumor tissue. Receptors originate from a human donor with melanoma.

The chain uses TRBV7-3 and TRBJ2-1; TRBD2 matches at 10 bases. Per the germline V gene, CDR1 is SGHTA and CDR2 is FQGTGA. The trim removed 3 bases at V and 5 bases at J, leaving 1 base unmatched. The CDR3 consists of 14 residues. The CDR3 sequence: CASSFTSGNNEQFF. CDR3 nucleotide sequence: TGTGCCAGCAGCTTTACTAGCGGGAACAATGAGCAGTTCTTC.

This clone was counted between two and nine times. The CDR3 spells CASSLGTGTGKLYEQYF. CDR3 DNA sequence: TGCGCCAGCAGCTTGGGGACCGGGACAGGCAAACTCTACGAGCAGTACTTC. The V call is TRBV5-1, the J call TRBJ2-7; 8 bases match TRBD1. Germline CDR1 and CDR2: SGHRS and YFSETQ. The CDR3 runs 17 residues. Trimming took 0 bases from V and 3 from J; bases not matched to a gene: 11.

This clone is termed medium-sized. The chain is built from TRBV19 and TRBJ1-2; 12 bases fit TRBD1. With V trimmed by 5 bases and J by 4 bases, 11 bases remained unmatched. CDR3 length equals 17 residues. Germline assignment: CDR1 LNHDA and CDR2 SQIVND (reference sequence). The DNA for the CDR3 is TGTGCCAGTAGTCCACCGGGACAGGGGGCTCTTAGCTATGGCTACACCTTC. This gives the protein CASSPPGQGALSYGYTF.

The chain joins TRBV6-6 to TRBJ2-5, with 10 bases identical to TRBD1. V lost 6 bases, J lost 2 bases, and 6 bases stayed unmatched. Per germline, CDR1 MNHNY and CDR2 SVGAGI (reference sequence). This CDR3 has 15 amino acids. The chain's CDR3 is CASRDGGQGQETQYF. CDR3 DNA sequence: TGTGCCAGCAGAGACGGGGGACAGGGGCAAGAGACCCAGTACTTC.

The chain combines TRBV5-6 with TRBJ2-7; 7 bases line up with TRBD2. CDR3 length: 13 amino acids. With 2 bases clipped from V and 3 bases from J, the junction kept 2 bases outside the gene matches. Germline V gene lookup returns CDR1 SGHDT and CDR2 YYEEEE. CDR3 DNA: TGTGCCAGCAGCTTATGGGGGGGCTACGAGCAGTACTTC. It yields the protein CASSLWGGYEQYF.

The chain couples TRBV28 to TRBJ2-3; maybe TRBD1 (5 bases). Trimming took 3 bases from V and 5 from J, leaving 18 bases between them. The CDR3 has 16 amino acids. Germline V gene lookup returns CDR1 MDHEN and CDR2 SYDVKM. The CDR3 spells CASSFIGDLAQDTQYF. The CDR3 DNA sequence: TGTGCCAGCAGTTTCATAGGGGATCTGGCACAAGATACGCAGTATTTT.

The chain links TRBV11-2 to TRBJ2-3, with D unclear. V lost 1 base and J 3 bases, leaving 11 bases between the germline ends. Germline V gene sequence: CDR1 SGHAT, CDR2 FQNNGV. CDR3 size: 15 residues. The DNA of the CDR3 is TGTGCCAGCAGCTTAGTCCCGGTCCCGACAGATACGCAGTATTTT. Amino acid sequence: CASSLVPVPTDTQYF.

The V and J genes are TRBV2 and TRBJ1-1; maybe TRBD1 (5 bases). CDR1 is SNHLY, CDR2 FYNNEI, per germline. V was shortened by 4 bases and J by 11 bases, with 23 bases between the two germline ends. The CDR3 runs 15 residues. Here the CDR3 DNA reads TGTGCCAGCAGTGTTGAGGCAGGGTCGGTTTCGGGGGCTTTCTTT. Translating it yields CASSVEAGSVSGAFF.

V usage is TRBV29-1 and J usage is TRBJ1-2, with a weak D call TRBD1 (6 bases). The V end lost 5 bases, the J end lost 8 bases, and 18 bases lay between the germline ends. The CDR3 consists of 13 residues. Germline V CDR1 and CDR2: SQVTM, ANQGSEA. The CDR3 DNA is TGCAGCGTTCCCGAGGGGGGCCTAGGCGGCTACACCTTC. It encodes CSVPEGGLGGYTF.

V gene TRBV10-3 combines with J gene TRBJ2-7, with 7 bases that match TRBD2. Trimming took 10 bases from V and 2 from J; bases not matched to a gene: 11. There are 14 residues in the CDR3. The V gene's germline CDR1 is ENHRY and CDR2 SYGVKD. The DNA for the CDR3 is TGTGCCACGGAAAGCGGGGCGAGCACCTACGAGCAGTACTTC. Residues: CATESGASTYEQYF.

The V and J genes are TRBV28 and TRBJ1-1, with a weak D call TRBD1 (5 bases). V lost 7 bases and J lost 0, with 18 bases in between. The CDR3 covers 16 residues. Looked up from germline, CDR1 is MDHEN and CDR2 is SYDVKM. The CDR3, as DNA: TGTGCCAGCATCAACGCGGCGGCAGGGCTGAACACTGAAGCTTTCTTT. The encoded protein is CASINAAAGLNTEAFF.

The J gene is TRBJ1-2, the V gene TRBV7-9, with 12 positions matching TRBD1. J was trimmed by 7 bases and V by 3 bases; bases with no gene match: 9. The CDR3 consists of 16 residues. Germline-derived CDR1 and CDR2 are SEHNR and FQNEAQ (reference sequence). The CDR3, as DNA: TGTGCCAGCAGCTTCAGAACCGGGACAGGGGGCGGTGGCTACACCTTC. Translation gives CASSFRTGTGGGGYTF.

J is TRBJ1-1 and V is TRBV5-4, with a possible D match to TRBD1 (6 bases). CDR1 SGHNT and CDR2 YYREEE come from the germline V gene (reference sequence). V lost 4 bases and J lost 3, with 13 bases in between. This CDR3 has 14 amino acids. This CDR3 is CASSRRGAHTEAFF. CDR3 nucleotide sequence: TGTGCCAGCAGCAGGAGGGGGGCTCACACTGAAGCTTTCTTT.

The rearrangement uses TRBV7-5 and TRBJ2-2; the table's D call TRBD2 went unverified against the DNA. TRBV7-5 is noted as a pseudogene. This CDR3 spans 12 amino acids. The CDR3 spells CARSPDTGELFF. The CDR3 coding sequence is TGTGCCAGAAGCCCTGACACCGGGGAGCTGTTTTTT.

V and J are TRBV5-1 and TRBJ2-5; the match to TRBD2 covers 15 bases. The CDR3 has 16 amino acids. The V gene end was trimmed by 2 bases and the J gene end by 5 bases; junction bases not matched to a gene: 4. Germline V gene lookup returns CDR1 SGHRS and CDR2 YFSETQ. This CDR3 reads CASSFRTSGGAETQYF. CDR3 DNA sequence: TGCGCCAGCAGCTTCCGGACTAGCGGGGGGGCGGAGACCCAGTACTTC.

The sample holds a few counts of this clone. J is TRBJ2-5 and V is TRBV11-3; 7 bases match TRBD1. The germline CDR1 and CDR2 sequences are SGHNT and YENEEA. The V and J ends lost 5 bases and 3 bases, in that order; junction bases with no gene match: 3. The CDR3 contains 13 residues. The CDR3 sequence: CASSRTGKETQYF. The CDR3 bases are TGTGCCAGCAGCCGGACAGGAAAAGAGACCCAGTACTTC.

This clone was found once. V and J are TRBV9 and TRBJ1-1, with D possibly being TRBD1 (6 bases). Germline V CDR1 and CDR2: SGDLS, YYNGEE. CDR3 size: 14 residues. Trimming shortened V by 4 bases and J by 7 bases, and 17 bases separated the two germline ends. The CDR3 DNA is TGTGCCAGCAGCCCGAACAGGGTCGGGGGTGAAGCTTTCTTT. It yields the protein CASSPNRVGGEAFF.

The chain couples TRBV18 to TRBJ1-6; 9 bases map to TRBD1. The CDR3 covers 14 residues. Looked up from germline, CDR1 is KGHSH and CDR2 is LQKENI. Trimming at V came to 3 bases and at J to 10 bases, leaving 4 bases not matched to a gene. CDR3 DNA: TGTGCCAGCTCACCGGGACAGGGAACCTCACCCCTCCACTTT. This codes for CASSPGQGTSPLHF.

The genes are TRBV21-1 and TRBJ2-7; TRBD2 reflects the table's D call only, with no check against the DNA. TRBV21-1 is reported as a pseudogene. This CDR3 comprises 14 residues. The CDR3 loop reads CASTKRKSSYEQYF. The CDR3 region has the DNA TGTGCCAGCACAAAGCGGAAGAGCTCCTACGAGCAGTACTTC.

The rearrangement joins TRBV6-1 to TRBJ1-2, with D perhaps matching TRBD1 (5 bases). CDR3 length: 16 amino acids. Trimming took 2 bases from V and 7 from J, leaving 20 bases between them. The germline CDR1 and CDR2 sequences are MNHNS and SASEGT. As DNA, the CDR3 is TGTGCCAGCAGTGAACTCTTTTCACAAGGGGAGGCTGGCTACACCTTC. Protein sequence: CASSELFSQGEAGYTF.

Written as DNA, the CDR3 is TGTGCCAGCAGTCGACTAGCCCACACCGGGGAGCTGTTTTTT. Encoded protein: CASSRLAHTGELFF. The rearrangement uses TRBV2 and TRBJ2-2; 7 nucleotides agree with TRBD2. Germline V CDR1 and CDR2: SNHLY, FYNNEI. The V and J ends lost 5 bases and 3 bases, in that order; junction bases with no gene match: 3. The CDR3 spans 14 residues.

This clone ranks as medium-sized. Here the CDR3 DNA reads TGTGCCTGGAGTTTGGACAGCTCCTACGAGCAGTACTTC. Residues: CAWSLDSSYEQYF. V usage is TRBV30 and J usage is TRBJ2-7, with D maybe TRBD1 (6 bases). Trimming pared 2 bases from V and 0 bases from J, leaving 8 bases between. The CDR3 runs 13 residues. CDR1 GTSNPN and CDR2 SVGIG come from the germline V gene (reference sequence).

The CDR3: CASSKDRPGNYGYTF. The CDR3 nucleotides read TGTGCCAGTAGTAAAGACAGGCCGGGGAACTATGGCTACACCTTC. V is TRBV19 and J is TRBJ1-2; TRBD1 might be the D (6 bases). Per the germline V gene, CDR1 is LNHDA and CDR2 is SQIVND (reference sequence). The CDR3 has 15 amino acids. Trimming removed 4 bases from V and 2 bases from J, with 14 bases in between.

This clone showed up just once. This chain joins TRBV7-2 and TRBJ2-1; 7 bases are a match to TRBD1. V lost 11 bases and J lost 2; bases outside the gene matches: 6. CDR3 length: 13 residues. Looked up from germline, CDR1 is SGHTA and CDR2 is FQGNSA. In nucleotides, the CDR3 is TGTGCCCGCCGGCAGGGGGCCTACAATGAGCAGTTCTTC. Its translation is CARRQGAYNEQFF.

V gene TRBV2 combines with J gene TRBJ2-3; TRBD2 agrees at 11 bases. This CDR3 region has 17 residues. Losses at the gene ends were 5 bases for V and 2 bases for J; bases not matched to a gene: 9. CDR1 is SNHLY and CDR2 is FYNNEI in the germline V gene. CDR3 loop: CASSQTTLAGVTDTQYF. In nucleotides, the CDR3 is TGTGCCAGCAGTCAAACCACACTAGCGGGGGTCACAGATACGCAGTATTTT.

CDR3 sequence: CASSLEQGYEQYF. The CDR3 DNA reads as TGCGCCAGCAGCTTGGAACAGGGCTACGAGCAGTACTTC. This chain connects TRBV5-1 to TRBJ2-7; D perhaps matches TRBD1 (6 bases). Trimming cost V 0 bases and J 3 bases, with 7 bases left between them. Germline CDR1 and CDR2: SGHRS and YFSETQ. This CDR3 is built from 13 residues.

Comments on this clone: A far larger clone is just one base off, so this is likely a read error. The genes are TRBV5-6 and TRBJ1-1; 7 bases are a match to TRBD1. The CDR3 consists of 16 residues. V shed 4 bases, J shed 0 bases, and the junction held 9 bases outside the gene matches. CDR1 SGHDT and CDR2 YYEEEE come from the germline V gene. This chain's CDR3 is CASSPRRDSLNTEAFF. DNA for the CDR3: TGTGCCAGCAGCCCCCGACGGGACAGCTTGAACACTGAAGCTTTCTTT.

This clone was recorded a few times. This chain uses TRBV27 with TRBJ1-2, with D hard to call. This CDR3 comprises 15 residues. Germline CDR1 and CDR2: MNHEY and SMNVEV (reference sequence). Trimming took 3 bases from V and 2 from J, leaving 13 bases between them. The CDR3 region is CASSLVAAGNYGYTF. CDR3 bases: TGTGCCAGCAGTTTGGTTGCGGCGGGCAACTATGGCTACACCTTC.

CDR3 DNA: TGTGCCAGCAGCTTAGACACAGGGCGCTACAATGAGCAGTTCTTC. Translated, it gives CASSLDTGRYNEQFF. This chain links TRBV7-6 with TRBJ2-1; a possible D gene is TRBD1 (6 bases). The CDR3 covers 15 residues. The germline V gene encodes CDR1 SGHVS and CDR2 FNYEAQ. V lost 1 base and J 3 bases, leaving 10 bases between the germline ends.

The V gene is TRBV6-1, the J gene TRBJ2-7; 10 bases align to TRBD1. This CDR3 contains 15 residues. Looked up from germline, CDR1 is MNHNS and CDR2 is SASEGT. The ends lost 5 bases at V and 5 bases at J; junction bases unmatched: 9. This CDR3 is CASSTTGTGEDEQYF. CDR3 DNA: TGTGCCAGCAGTACCACCGGGACAGGGGAAGACGAGCAGTACTTC.

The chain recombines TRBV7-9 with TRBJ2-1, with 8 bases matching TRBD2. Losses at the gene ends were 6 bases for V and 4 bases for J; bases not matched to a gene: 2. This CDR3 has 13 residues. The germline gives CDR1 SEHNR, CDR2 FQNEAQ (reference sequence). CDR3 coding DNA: TGTGCCAGCAGGGTAGCGGGGTACAATGAGCAGTTCTTC. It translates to CASRVAGYNEQFF.

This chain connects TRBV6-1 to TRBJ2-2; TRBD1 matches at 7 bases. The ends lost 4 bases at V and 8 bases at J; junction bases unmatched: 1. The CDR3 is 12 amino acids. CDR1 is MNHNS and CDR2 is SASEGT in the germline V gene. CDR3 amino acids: CASSVRGGELFF. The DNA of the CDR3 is TGTGCCAGCAGTGTCAGGGGGGGGGAGCTGTTTTTT.